This entry lists 6 T cell receptor beta chains sequenced from one sample in a study of blood T cell repertoires in COVID-19. The data were produced by immunoSEQ multiplex PCR, yet TCRdb's version contains in-frame clones alone and is incomplete. The table lists nearly 350,000 clones, around nine tenths of them singletons. Specimen: peripheral blood. The receptors derive from a woman in her seventies with COVID-19, enrolled during active disease.

The V gene is TRBV4-3, the J gene TRBJ1-4; TRBD1 agrees at 8 bases. In germline, CDR1 is LGHNA, CDR2 YSLEER. V lost 2 bases to trimming and J lost 6 bases; unmatched junction nucleotides: 2. The CDR3 sequence is 14 residues long. In nucleotides, the CDR3 is TGCGCCAGCAGCCAATCGACAGGGGATGAAAAACTGTTTTTT. Its translation is CASSQSTGDEKLFF.

This chain links TRBV10-3 with TRBJ1-2; D ambiguous. From germline, CDR1 is ENHRY and CDR2 SYGVKD. Trimming took off 3 bases at V and 4 bases at J, with 6 bases between the two ends. This CDR3 is 12 amino acids long. For the CDR3, the DNA is TGTGCCATCAGTGAAGGGAGCTATGGCTACACCTTC. This codes for CAISEGSYGYTF.

V is TRBV6-5 and J is TRBJ2-7; tentative D call: TRBD2 (6 bases). V lost 7 bases and J lost 7, with 11 bases in between. The germline V gene encodes CDR1 MNHEY and CDR2 SVGAGI. The CDR3 loop spans 11 amino acids. CDR3 in amino acids: CASTSEGEQYF. The CDR3 DNA is TGTGCCAGCACCTCGGAGGGAGAGCAGTACTTC.

This clone was picked up many times. The chain combines TRBV2 with TRBJ1-6, with TRBD1 matching 11 bases. The CDR3 runs 14 residues. With 7 bases clipped from V and 9 bases from J, the junction kept 5 bases outside the gene matches. Germline lookup yields CDR1 SNHLY and CDR2 FYNNEI. Here the CDR3 reads CASTLGTGGSPLHF. For the CDR3, the DNA is TGTGCCAGCACCCTGGGGACAGGGGGTTCACCCCTCCACTTT.

J is TRBJ1-2 and V is TRBV6-5; 7 positions match TRBD1. The CDR3 runs 14 residues. V dropped 0 bases and J dropped 8; count of bases not matched to a gene: 6. Germline V gene data show CDR1 as MNHEY and CDR2 as SVGAGI. CDR3 in DNA: TGTGCCAGCAGTTACTCGAGACAGGGCATAGGCTACACCTTC. It translates to CASSYSRQGIGYTF.

This clone was found once. The J gene is TRBJ1-6, the V gene TRBV3-1 (or the pseudogene TRBV3-2), with D perhaps matching TRBD1 (6 bases). CDR3 length equals 15 residues. The germline gives CDR1 LGHDT, CDR2 YNNKEL (reference sequence). The V end lost 4 bases, the J end lost 9 bases, and 16 bases lay between the germline ends. The CDR3 region is CASSREQGGRSPLHF. Here the CDR3 DNA reads TGTGCCAGCAGCCGAGAACAGGGTGGCCGTTCACCCCTCCACTTT.